One and the same sample provided the 21 T cell receptor beta chains below, sequenced in a study of shared clonotypes between healthy human individuals. CD8 cells classed as naive were CD45RO-negative and positively selected for CCR7, excluding terminally differentiated effector memory CD45RA+ cells. Produced via immunoSEQ multiplex PCR; TCRdb's table is partial and in-frame only. Among about 2,200,000 clones listed, roughly 91% were seen once. Sequenced sample: naive CD8+ T cells from PBMCs. Receptors originate from a man younger than 30 in good health. Some clones in this sample may be carry-over from other donors' samples.

Here the CDR3 reads CAIAAGDQPQHF. The CDR3 nucleotides are TGTGCAATCGCTGCCGGGGATCAGCCCCAGCATTTT. The chain combines TRBV10-3 with TRBJ1-5; the D is unclear. Per the germline V gene, CDR1 is ENHRY and CDR2 is SYGVKD. The CDR3 contains 12 residues.

The table lists this clone with a count of one. V is TRBV29-1 and J is TRBJ2-1, with 10 bases identical to TRBD2. The CDR3 loop spans 14 amino acids. V lost 2 bases, J lost 8 bases, and 6 bases stayed unmatched. The germline CDR1 and CDR2 sequences are SQVTM and ANQGSEA. The CDR3 reads CSVETSGKSHEQFF. The CDR3 DNA reads TGCAGCGTTGAAACTAGCGGGAAGTCCCATGAGCAGTTCTTC.

V is TRBV28 and J is TRBJ2-5; TRBD2 matches at 10 bases. Germline-derived CDR1 and CDR2 are MDHEN and SYDVKM. With 6 bases clipped from V and 3 bases from J, the junction kept 13 bases outside the gene matches. This CDR3 has 17 amino acids. The CDR3 DNA reads as TGTGCCAGCAGCAACCGAGGATTCAGCGGGAGGGAAGAGACCCAGTACTTC. The encoded protein is CASSNRGFSGREETQYF.

The chain employs TRBV9 and TRBJ2-3, with D uncertain. Trimming cost V 4 bases and J 5 bases, with 11 bases left between them. The CDR3 spans 13 residues. Germline lookup yields CDR1 SGDLS and CDR2 YYNGEE. Written as DNA, the CDR3 is TGTGCCAGCAGCCCCTTTTTGGGAGATACGCAGTATTTT. It is translated as CASSPFLGDTQYF.

A single count supports this clone. The rearrangement uses TRBV7-2 and TRBJ2-5; D unresolved. V lost 2 bases and J lost 0, with 7 bases in between. This CDR3 region has 14 residues. Germline assignment: CDR1 SGHTA and CDR2 FQGNSA. The DNA for the CDR3 is TGTGCCAGCAGCTTACCCTTGGACCAAGAGACCCAGTACTTC. Protein: CASSLPLDQETQYF.

The chain recombines TRBV28 with TRBJ1-4, with 7 bases lining up with TRBD1. V gave up 4 bases and J gave up 3 bases; unmatched junction bases: 14. The germline gives CDR1 MDHEN, CDR2 SYDVKM. The CDR3 runs to 18 residues. This CDR3 is CASSYRTGLMLANEKLFF. The CDR3 nucleotides are TGTGCCAGCAGTTACCGGACAGGACTTATGTTGGCTAATGAAAAACTGTTTTTT.

This chain uses TRBV5-6 with TRBJ1-5, with a possible D match to TRBD1 (5 bases). CDR1 is SGHDT and CDR2 is YYEEEE in the germline V gene. This CDR3 is built from 12 residues. V was shortened by 2 bases and J by 8 bases, with 8 bases between the two germline ends. The CDR3 bases are TGTGCCAGCAGCTTTTCGGGGGAGCCCCAGCATTTT. It encodes CASSFSGEPQHF.

This chain connects TRBV7-9 to TRBJ1-2; TRBD1 matches at 11 bases. This CDR3 region has 15 residues. Germline V gene sequence: CDR1 SEHNR, CDR2 FQNEAQ (reference sequence). V shed 5 bases, J shed 8 bases, and the junction held 10 bases outside the gene matches. The CDR3 nucleotides are TGTGCCAGCAGCGGATGGACAGGGGGCGACGAGGGCTACACCTTC. Protein product: CASSGWTGGDEGYTF.

This rearrangement joins TRBV5-6 to TRBJ1-1; the D is unclear. Germline V gene data show CDR1 as SGHDT and CDR2 as YYEEEE. The CDR3 has 14 amino acids. V was clipped by 2 bases and J by 2 bases, with 10 bases between them. Here the CDR3 DNA reads TGTGCCAGCAGCTTTTGGGTACCTAACACTGAAGCTTTCTTT. The encoded protein is CASSFWVPNTEAFF. Full variable domain (rest looked up from reference TRBV5-6 and TRBJ1-1): DAGVTQSPTHLIKTRGQQVTLRCSPKSGHDTVSWYQQALGQGPQFIFQYYEEEERQRGNFPDRFSGHQFPNYSSELNVNALLLGDSALYLCASSFWVPNTEAFFGQGTRLTVV.

This chain links TRBV7-9 with TRBJ2-5; 11 nucleotides match TRBD2. Per germline, CDR1 SEHNR and CDR2 FQNEAQ (reference sequence). The CDR3 runs 15 residues. V lost 5 bases and J lost 8; bases outside the gene matches: 10. The CDR3 sequence: CASSHSGTSGPTQYF. For the CDR3, the DNA is TGTGCCAGCAGCCATAGCGGGACTAGCGGACCCACCCAGTACTTC.

The V and J genes are TRBV7-2 and TRBJ1-1; no clear D gene. This CDR3 is built from 15 residues. Germline values: CDR1 SGHTA, CDR2 FQGNSA. Trimming stripped 3 bases from V and 1 base from J, with 12 bases between. In nucleotides, the CDR3 is TGTGCCAGCAGCTTGAATAGGGCCCAGAACACTGAAGCTTTCTTT. Encoded protein: CASSLNRAQNTEAFF.

The chain is built from TRBV29-1 and TRBJ1-4, with D possibly TRBD1 on 5 matching bases. Per the germline V gene, CDR1 is SQVTM and CDR2 is ANQGSEA. The length of the CDR3 is 13 residues. Trimming removed 4 bases at V and 8 bases at J, with 14 bases between. The chain's CDR3 is CSVVLQGPEKLFF. The CDR3 region has the DNA TGCAGCGTTGTTCTGCAGGGCCCGGAAAAACTGTTTTTT.

The chain has TRBV6-6 and TRBJ2-7, with 10 bases lining up with TRBD2. Germline V CDR1 and CDR2: MNHNY, SVGAGI (reference sequence). Unmatched junction bases numbered 2, after V lost 8 bases and J lost 4 bases. The CDR3 runs to 12 residues. CDR3 protein: CASGLAVYEQYF. CDR3 sequence (DNA): TGTGCCAGCGGACTAGCGGTTTACGAGCAGTACTTC.

DNA for the CDR3: TGTGCCAGAGCAGGTGGGACTAGCGGGACGGGGACCACAGATACGCAGTATTTT. This translates into CARAGGTSGTGTTDTQYF. This chain connects TRBV27 to TRBJ2-3; TRBD2 aligns across 13 bases. Trimming took 9 bases from V and 2 from J; bases not matched to a gene: 14. Germline V gene lookup returns CDR1 MNHEY and CDR2 SMNVEV (reference sequence). The CDR3 covers 18 residues.

For this clone: This same CDR3 is encoded by further DNA sequences in the sample. CDR3 amino acids: CASSLRQGGTEAFF. CDR3 DNA: TGTGCCAGCAGTCTCCGACAGGGAGGGACTGAAGCTTTCTTT. The genes are TRBV27 and TRBJ1-1; 7 bases line up with TRBD1. Losses at the gene ends were 5 bases for V and 5 bases for J; bases not matched to a gene: 8. The CDR3 has 14 amino acids. From germline, CDR1 is MNHEY and CDR2 SMNVEV (reference sequence).

The chain employs TRBV11-2 and TRBJ1-1; D not certain. Trimming removed 1 base at V and 6 bases at J, with 12 bases between. CDR1 is SGHAT and CDR2 is FQNNGV in the germline V gene. The CDR3 spans 14 residues. CDR3 sequence reads: CASSLGGRGPEAFF. The CDR3, as DNA: TGTGCCAGCAGCTTAGGCGGAAGAGGGCCTGAAGCTTTCTTT.

This clone occurred once. CDR3 loop: CAAAGQGGNYGYTF. CDR3 bases: TGTGCCGCCGCCGGACAGGGGGGAAACTATGGCTACACCTTC. The chain employs TRBV27 and TRBJ1-2, with 10 positions matching TRBD1. V was clipped by 11 bases and J by 2 bases; unmatched bases: 8. Looked up from germline, CDR1 is MNHEY and CDR2 is SMNVEV (reference sequence). This CDR3 has 14 amino acids.

The V and J genes are TRBV9 and TRBJ1-5; no firm D call. This CDR3 is built from 15 residues. The V and J ends lost 0 bases and 4 bases respectively, with 11 bases between them. Germline CDR1 and CDR2: SGDLS and YYNGEE. The CDR3 protein is CASSVGWASNQPQHF. The CDR3 DNA follows: TGTGCCAGCAGCGTAGGGTGGGCCAGTAATCAGCCCCAGCATTTT.

This chain uses TRBV13 with TRBJ2-1; 8 bases agree with TRBD2. Germline CDR1 and CDR2: PRHDT and FYEKMQ (reference sequence). The CDR3 sequence is 15 residues long. Trimming removed 1 base from V and 7 bases from J; junction bases left unmatched: 6. The CDR3 region is CASSLVPSGPNEQFF. CDR3 nucleotides: TGTGCCAGCAGCTTAGTTCCTAGCGGGCCAAATGAGCAGTTCTTC.

The chain employs TRBV7-2 and TRBJ2-1; 11 nucleotides align to TRBD1. Germline assignment: CDR1 SGHTA and CDR2 FQGNSA. Unmatched junction bases numbered 3, after V lost 4 bases and J lost 7 bases. The CDR3 consists of 14 residues. CDR3 sequence (DNA): TGTGCCAGCAGCTCGGACAGGGGGCGGAATGAGCAGTTCTTC. It codes for CASSSDRGRNEQFF.

The chain carries TRBV28 and TRBJ1-2; 11 nucleotides match TRBD1. The germline gives CDR1 MDHEN, CDR2 SYDVKM. This CDR3 has 14 amino acids. V dropped 5 bases and J dropped 5; count of bases not matched to a gene: 4. CDR3 residues: CASSAGTGGYGYTF. The CDR3 DNA reads TGTGCCAGCAGTGCCGGGACAGGGGGTTATGGCTACACCTTC.